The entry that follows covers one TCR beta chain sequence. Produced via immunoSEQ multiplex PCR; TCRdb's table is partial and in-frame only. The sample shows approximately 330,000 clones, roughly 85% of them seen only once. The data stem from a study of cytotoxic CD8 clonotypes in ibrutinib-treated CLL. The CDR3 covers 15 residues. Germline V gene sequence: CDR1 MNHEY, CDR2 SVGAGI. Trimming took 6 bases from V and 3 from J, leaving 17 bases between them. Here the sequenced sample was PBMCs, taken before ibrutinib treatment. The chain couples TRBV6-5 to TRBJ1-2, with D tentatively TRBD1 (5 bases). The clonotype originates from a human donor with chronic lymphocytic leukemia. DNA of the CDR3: TGTGCCAGCAGCCGAGTGAGGGTGGGGGACTATGGCTACACCTTC. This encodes CASSRVRVGDYGYTF.